These 4 T cell receptor beta chains originate from one sample sequenced in a study of T cells in localized non-small cell lung cancer. The assay was immunoSEQ multiplex PCR, and TCRdb's table has in-frame clones only and misses some. The sample lists approximately 31,000 clones; over 65% were seen once. This sample comprised peripheral blood, obtained before any cancer treatment. The source is a male donor at least 60 years old with stage II squamous cell lung carcinoma.

The V and J genes are TRBV19 and TRBJ2-1, with a tentative D call TRBD1 (8 bases). Germline V gene data show CDR1 as LNHDA and CDR2 as SQIVND (reference sequence). V gave up 3 bases and J gave up 6 bases, with 12 bases separating them. The CDR3 contains 14 residues. The CDR3 coding sequence is TGTGCCAGTAGTATGGGGGGGACAGGCAATGAGCAGTTCTTC. Amino acids: CASSMGGTGNEQFF.

V usage is TRBV19 and J usage is TRBJ2-1; D possibly corresponds to TRBD1 (6 bases). Germline CDR1 LNHDA, CDR2 SQIVND (reference sequence). This CDR3 spans 16 amino acids. Trimming took 4 bases from V and 0 from J, leaving 13 bases between them. In DNA form, the CDR3 reads TGTGCCAGTAGTAAACACGACAGGAGCTCCTACAATGAGCAGTTCTTC. This codes for CASSKHDRSSYNEQFF.

The chain combines TRBV27 with TRBJ2-1, with 8 nucleotides matching TRBD2. Trimming cost V 6 bases and J 9 bases; bases outside gene matches: 4. The CDR3 consists of 12 residues. Looked up from germline, CDR1 is MNHEY and CDR2 is SMNVEV (reference sequence). The CDR3 DNA is TGTGCCAGCAGCCACCGGGGGGGTGAGCAGTTCTTC. It codes for CASSHRGGEQFF.

CDR3 in DNA: TGTGCCAGCAGCATTGGCGGGAGTGGCAATGAGCAGTTCTTC. Translating it yields CASSIGGSGNEQFF. The V gene is TRBV6-4, the J gene TRBJ2-1, with TRBD2 matching 7 bases. CDR1 and CDR2 from the germline V gene are MRHNA and SNTAGT. V lost 6 bases, J lost 6 bases, and 8 bases stayed unmatched. CDR3 length equals 14 residues.